The 22 T cell receptor beta chains below all came from one sample that was sequenced in a study of long-term antiretroviral therapy in people with HIV. An immunoSEQ assay, version v3.0, was performed at survey level. TCRdb keeps only in-frame clones here, not all; method: immunoSEQ multiplex PCR. The sample lists 34,000 or so clones; roughly 85% were seen once. This sample comprised unsorted PBMCs, obtained 2.7 to 2.9 years before starting antiretroviral therapy. Receptors were obtained from a woman in her twenties or thirties with HIV.

The chain has TRBV27 and TRBJ2-3; 7 nucleotides agree with TRBD1. V lost 8 bases, J lost 3 bases, and 14 bases stayed unmatched. Germline V gives CDR1 MNHEY, CDR2 SMNVEV (reference sequence). The CDR3 runs 16 residues. The CDR3 loop is CASSTSRTGATDTQYF. CDR3 bases: TGTGCCAGCTCAACTTCTCGAACAGGGGCGACAGATACGCAGTATTTT.

The rearrangement uses TRBV7-2 and TRBJ1-6, with 8 bases fitting TRBD1. The germline gives CDR1 SGHTA, CDR2 FQGNSA. The CDR3 spans 17 residues. V shed 2 bases, J shed 7 bases, and the junction held 10 bases outside the gene matches. In nucleotides, the CDR3 is TGTGCCAGCAGCTTATTTGGTGGACAGGGAAGCAATTCACCCCTCCACTTT. It specifies CASSLFGGQGSNSPLHF.

The chain carries TRBV23-1 and TRBJ1-5; TRBD1 aligns across 7 bases. TRBV23-1 is placed among ORFs of uncertain function. The V segment lost 5 bases and the J segment 2 bases; nucleotides outside the gene matches: 15. The CDR3 has 18 amino acids. CDR3 sequence reads: CASSVPRGGGEGNQPQHF. CDR3 in DNA: TGCGCCAGCAGTGTCCCCCGGGGAGGGGGCGAGGGCAATCAGCCCCAGCATTTT.

The rearrangement links TRBV6-4 to TRBJ1-2, with 8 bases matching TRBD1. Germline lookup yields CDR1 MRHNA and CDR2 SNTAGT. J lost 8 bases, V lost 2 bases, and 10 bases had no gene match. The CDR3 is 15 amino acids. The CDR3, as DNA: TGTGCCAGCAGTGACCGGACAGGGAGTAAAAAGGGCTACACCTTC. Protein product: CASSDRTGSKKGYTF.

The V gene is TRBV25-1, the J gene TRBJ1-2; TRBD1 might be the D (6 bases). Germline V gene lookup returns CDR1 MGHDK and CDR2 SYGVNS. The germline V and J ends were trimmed by 2 bases and 8 bases, with 18 bases remaining between them. This CDR3 region has 15 residues. The CDR3 sequence is CASSEGFITGQGYTF. The CDR3 DNA is TGTGCCAGCAGTGAAGGATTCATAACAGGGCAAGGCTACACCTTC.

A single count supports this clone. The chain carries TRBV6-1 and TRBJ2-7; D may be TRBD1 (6 bases). Trimming stripped 4 bases from V and 2 bases from J, with 15 bases between. The germline gives CDR1 MNHNS, CDR2 SASEGT. This CDR3 spans 15 amino acids. Here the CDR3 reads CASSVSGALTYEQYF. For the CDR3, the DNA is TGTGCCAGCAGTGTTTCAGGGGCCCTAACCTACGAGCAGTACTTC.

The rearrangement joins TRBV23-1 to TRBJ1-5; 11 bases are a match to TRBD1. TRBV23-1 is recorded as an ORF, its role being uncertain. CDR3 size: 16 residues. Unmatched junction bases numbered 10, after V lost 8 bases and J lost 4 bases. In DNA, the CDR3 is TGCGCCAGCCGGTATTGGACAGGGGGCCAGAATCAGCCCCAGCATTTT. This translates into CASRYWTGGQNQPQHF.

The V gene is TRBV15, the J gene TRBJ1-5, with a weak D call TRBD1 (6 bases). Per germline, CDR1 LNHNV and CDR2 YYDKDF (reference sequence). V lost 0 bases and J lost 2, with 8 bases in between. This CDR3 has 15 amino acids. This CDR3 reads CATSREQGRNQPQHF. Written as DNA, the CDR3 is TGTGCCACCAGCAGAGAACAGGGCCGCAATCAGCCCCAGCATTTT. Combining the CDR3 with reference TRBV15 and TRBJ1-5 gives the whole variable domain DAMVIQNPRYQVTQFGKPVTLSCSQTLNHNVMYWYQQKSSQAPKLLFHYYDKDFNNEADTPDNFQSRRPNTSFCFLDIRSPGLGDTAMYLCATSREQGRNQPQHFGDGTRLSIL.

The chain employs TRBV4-1 and TRBJ1-1; D perhaps matches TRBD1 (5 bases). Germline CDR1 reads MGHRA; CDR2 reads YSYEKL. Trimming removed 6 bases at V and 4 bases at J, with 15 bases between. This CDR3 comprises 14 residues. The CDR3 protein is CASSGRRGFTEAFF. CDR3 in DNA: TGCGCCAGCAGTGGGCGCCGGGGGTTCACTGAAGCTTTCTTT.

The V and J genes are TRBV18 and TRBJ1-4, with 12 nucleotides matching TRBD1. V shed 3 bases and J 9 bases; nucleotides not matched to a gene: 17. The CDR3 loop spans 19 amino acids. Germline CDR1 reads KGHSH; CDR2 reads LQKENI. The CDR3 spells CASSPPGTGGKPPSQKLFF. In nucleotides, the CDR3 is TGTGCCAGCTCACCCCCCGGGACAGGGGGCAAACCCCCCTCCCAAAAACTGTTTTTT.

The chain carries TRBV14 and TRBJ1-2; possibly TRBD1 for D (5 bases). The V end lost 0 bases, the J end lost 1 base, and 18 bases lay between the germline ends. Germline loops: CDR1 SGHDN, CDR2 FVKESK. The CDR3 contains 18 residues. The chain's CDR3 is CASSQEGWQGFINYGYTF. Written as DNA, the CDR3 is TGTGCCAGCAGCCAAGAAGGATGGCAGGGTTTCATTAACTATGGCTACACCTTC.

The J gene is TRBJ1-1, the V gene TRBV4-1; the D is unclear. Germline V CDR1 and CDR2: MGHRA, YSYEKL. This CDR3 is 15 amino acids long. V gave up 0 bases and J gave up 1 base, with 9 bases separating them. The CDR3 coding sequence is TGCGCCAGCAGCCAAGATCCTCCCGGGAACACTGAAGCTTTCTTT. Its translation is CASSQDPPGNTEAFF.

The J gene is TRBJ1-1, the V gene TRBV19, with no clear D. The CDR3 spans 15 residues. CDR1 is LNHDA and CDR2 is SQIVND in the germline V gene (reference sequence). V lost 1 base, J lost 2 bases, and 11 bases lay in between. The CDR3 here is CASSIAVTPNTEAFF. CDR3 sequence (DNA): TGTGCCAGTAGTATAGCTGTGACACCTAACACTGAAGCTTTCTTT.

The chain uses TRBV6-5 and TRBJ2-3; D not resolved. Germline V gene lookup returns CDR1 MNHEY and CDR2 SVGAGI. This CDR3 has 16 residues. Trimming cost V 2 bases and J 1 base, with 13 bases left between them. In DNA, the CDR3 is TGTGCCAGCAGTTACCCGTCGGGTGCGGGCACAGATACGCAGTATTTT. Protein sequence: CASSYPSGAGTDTQYF.

The chain employs TRBV11-3 and TRBJ2-3; unclear D gene. Trimming removed 1 base at V and 5 bases at J, with 13 bases between. Germline CDR1 and CDR2: SGHNT and YENEEA. This CDR3 region has 15 residues. This CDR3 is CASSLGGSFGDTQYF. The CDR3 DNA reads TGTGCCAGCAGCTTAGGGGGTAGCTTCGGAGATACGCAGTATTTT.

This chain links TRBV12-5 with TRBJ1-2, with TRBD1 as a possible D gene (6 bases). The V and J ends lost 4 bases and 8 bases respectively, with 11 bases between them. CDR1 LGHNT and CDR2 FRNRAP come from the germline V gene. CDR3 length: 12 amino acids. The CDR3 protein is CASGYQGQGYTF. CDR3 sequence (DNA): TGTGCTAGTGGTTATCAGGGACAAGGCTACACCTTC.

The V gene is TRBV14, the J gene TRBJ2-1; 8 bases match TRBD1. This CDR3 region has 15 residues. Germline V gene sequence: CDR1 SGHDN, CDR2 FVKESK. V shed 0 bases and J 9 bases; nucleotides not matched to a gene: 7. In DNA, the CDR3 is TGTGCCAGCAGCCAAGAAGGGACAGGATTCGGTGAGCAGTTCTTC. Residues: CASSQEGTGFGEQFF.

This chain joins TRBV19 and TRBJ2-5; 8 nucleotides line up with TRBD1. This CDR3 region has 16 residues. Trimming took 3 bases from V and 0 from J; bases not matched to a gene: 6. Germline CDR1 is LNHDA and CDR2 is SQIVND (reference sequence). The CDR3 sequence is CASSMGDRLYQETQYF. The CDR3 region has the DNA TGTGCCAGTAGTATGGGGGACAGGCTGTACCAAGAGACCCAGTACTTC.

By its share, this clone is medium-sized. This chain connects TRBV5-1 to TRBJ2-7, with unresolved D. Trimming cost V 0 bases and J 2 bases, with 12 bases left between them. CDR3 length: 15 amino acids. CDR1 and CDR2 from the germline V gene are SGHRS and YFSETQ. Written as DNA, the CDR3 is TGCGCCAGCAGCTTGGAATACGGAGTGGCCTACGAGCAGTACTTC. Translating gives CASSLEYGVAYEQYF.

Of note for this clone: The sample holds other DNA sequences that translate to the same CDR3. In DNA form, the CDR3 reads TGTGCCAGCAGTTTATCCAACAGGGGAGAGACCCAGTACTTC. Its protein product is CASSLSNRGETQYF. The chain joins TRBV27 to TRBJ2-5; 7 positions agree with TRBD1. CDR1 is MNHEY and CDR2 is SMNVEV in the germline V gene (reference sequence). The CDR3 extends over 14 amino acids. Unmatched junction bases numbered 2, after V lost 0 bases and J lost 4 bases.

This chain connects TRBV5-4 to TRBJ1-2; D ambiguous. V was trimmed by 7 bases and J by 1 base, leaving 17 bases between them. CDR1 is SGHNT and CDR2 is YYREEE in the germline V gene (reference sequence). The CDR3 contains 15 residues. In DNA form, the CDR3 reads TGTGCCAGCGGGTCCAGTTCGGGCAGTAACTATGGCTACACCTTC. Encoded protein: CASGSSSGSNYGYTF.

This chain connects TRBV6-4 to TRBJ1-1; 8 bases are shared with TRBD1. CDR3 size: 14 residues. V lost 7 bases, J lost 11 bases, and 15 bases stayed unmatched. Per germline, CDR1 MRHNA and CDR2 SNTAGT. This CDR3 reads CASINPGQAYRAFF. DNA of the CDR3: TGTGCCAGCATCAATCCGGGACAGGCTTACAGGGCTTTCTTT.